The 3 T cell receptor beta chains reported below all come from one sample, sequenced in a study of blood T cell repertoires in COVID-19. Method: immunoSEQ multiplex PCR; TCRdb's copy keeps in-frame clones and lacks some. In the table there are fewer than 200,000 clones, more than 70% of which are singletons. The sequencing sample was made of PBMCs or T cells enriched from blood (not recorded which). Receptors were obtained from a woman aged 45-65 years in a cohort exposed to, infected with or recovered from COVID-19 (not recorded which).

V gene TRBV28 combines with J gene TRBJ1-4; 9 positions match TRBD1. The germline V gene encodes CDR1 MDHEN and CDR2 SYDVKM. The J segment lost 5 bases and the V segment lost 0 bases, leaving 1 base of the junction unmatched. This CDR3 region has 15 residues. CDR3 protein: CASSLWGQGNEKLFF. The CDR3 DNA follows: TGTGCCAGCAGTTTATGGGGACAGGGAAATGAAAAACTGTTTTTT.

V and J are TRBV7-3 and TRBJ2-2; the match to TRBD1 covers 7 bases. The CDR3 extends over 14 amino acids. Germline values: CDR1 SGHTA, CDR2 FQGTGA. The V and J ends lost 5 bases and 6 bases, in that order; junction bases with no gene match: 6. The chain's CDR3 is CASSRQGGAGELFF. The CDR3 region has the DNA TGTGCCAGCAGCCGACAGGGTGGCGCCGGGGAGCTGTTTTTT.

This rearrangement joins TRBV29-1 to TRBJ2-2; TRBD1 agrees at 7 bases. Germline V lookup: CDR1 SQVTM, CDR2 ANQGSEA. The J segment lost 3 bases and the V segment lost 3 bases, leaving 7 bases of the junction unmatched. The length of the CDR3 is 15 residues. The CDR3 loop is CSVDWQGDDTGELFF. The CDR3 DNA is TGCAGCGTTGACTGGCAGGGGGACGACACCGGGGAGCTGTTTTTT.